Following are 8 T cell receptor beta chains from one sample sequenced in a study of OX40 agonist ivuxolimab in advanced cancers. Profiled with immunoSEQ multiplex PCR; TCRdb holds only in-frame clones, not every one. Among 20,000 to 25,000 clones listed, approximately 80% were seen once. The material sequenced was CD4+ or CD8+ T cells sorted from blood, taken in a trial of the OX40 agonist ivuxolimab. The receptors shown here come from an adult with an advanced solid tumor such as melanoma, head and neck, liver or kidney cancer.

This sequence joins TRBV4-2 and TRBJ2-7; D is uncertain. The CDR3 covers 14 residues. V was trimmed by 4 bases and J by 5 bases, leaving 15 bases between them. The germline V gene has CDR1 LGHNA and CDR2 YNFKEQ. The chain's CDR3 is CASSPWSFGNEQYF. DNA for the CDR3: TGTGCCAGCAGCCCCTGGTCGTTCGGAAACGAGCAGTACTTC.

In its sample, this clone was seen once. The chain carries TRBV7-8 and TRBJ1-1; possibly TRBD1 for D (5 bases). V was cut by 0 bases and J by 0 bases, with 11 bases left in between. CDR3 length equals 16 residues. Per germline, CDR1 SGHVS and CDR2 FQNEAQ. This CDR3 is CASSLARGDMNTEAFF. In DNA, the CDR3 is TGTGCCAGCAGCTTAGCCCGAGGGGATATGAACACTGAAGCTTTCTTT.

This clone was detected once. V gene TRBV2 combines with J gene TRBJ2-5; 13 nucleotides match TRBD2. The CDR3 has 17 amino acids. The V gene's germline CDR1 is SNHLY and CDR2 FYNNEI. V shed 3 bases and J 1 base; nucleotides not matched to a gene: 5. The CDR3 is CASSEPGTSGIQETQYF. The CDR3 nucleotides read TGTGCCAGCAGTGAGCCTGGGACTAGCGGGATCCAAGAGACCCAGTACTTC.

The V call is TRBV28, the J call TRBJ1-1; TRBD1 matches at 7 bases. V shed 5 bases and J 4 bases; nucleotides not matched to a gene: 4. The CDR3 is 13 amino acids. Germline V gene data show CDR1 as MDHEN and CDR2 as SYDVKM. The DNA for the CDR3 is TGTGCCAGCAGTATCCAGGGGGGCACTGAAGCTTTCTTT. Translation gives CASSIQGGTEAFF.

V and J are TRBV28 and TRBJ1-1, with D uncertain. The CDR3 covers 14 residues. Trimming took off 4 bases at V and 0 bases at J, with 9 bases between the two ends. Germline V gives CDR1 MDHEN, CDR2 SYDVKM. CDR3 sequence reads: CASSSEEMNTEAFF. DNA of the CDR3: TGTGCCAGCAGTTCGGAAGAGATGAACACTGAAGCTTTCTTT.

This clone was counted a few times. The V and J genes are TRBV28 and TRBJ1-5; the D gene is possibly TRBD1 (5 bases). The CDR3 consists of 14 residues. Between the trimmed V and J ends, which lost 5 bases and 3 bases, there was a span of 11 bases. Germline lookup yields CDR1 MDHEN and CDR2 SYDVKM. This CDR3 reads CASSERGSNQPQHF. The CDR3 region has the DNA TGTGCCAGCAGTGAAAGGGGCTCCAATCAGCCCCAGCATTTT.

This chain uses TRBV5-4 with TRBJ2-2; 11 bases match TRBD2. Germline loops: CDR1 SGHNT, CDR2 YYREEE (reference sequence). The CDR3 spans 19 residues. The trim removed 2 bases at V and 0 bases at J, leaving 9 bases unmatched. The CDR3 DNA sequence: TGTGCCAGCAGCTTACCGGGACTAGCGGAGGAAACGAACACCGGGGAGCTGTTTTTT. As protein: CASSLPGLAEETNTGELFF. Combining the CDR3 with reference TRBV5-4 and TRBJ2-2 gives the whole variable domain ETGVTQSPTHLIKTRGQQVTLRCSSQSGHNTVSWYQQALGQGPQFIFQYYREEENGRGNFPPRFSGLQFPNYSSELNVNALELDDSALYLCASSLPGLAEETNTGELFFGEGSRLTVL.

This clone was seen only once. The CDR3 is CASSLGPSLAWNTIYF. The CDR3 DNA sequence: TGTGCCAGCAGCTTGGGACCGAGCCTTGCCTGGAACACCATATATTTT. The chain employs TRBV11-2 and TRBJ1-3, with D possibly TRBD1 on 5 matching bases. This CDR3 comprises 16 residues. Trimming shortened V by 3 bases and J by 7 bases, and 19 bases separated the two germline ends. Per the germline V gene, CDR1 is SGHAT and CDR2 is FQNNGV.